This T cell receptor beta chain emerged from a study of cytomegalovirus exposure and HLA in healthy donors. Study-wide findings and caveats: Reportedly, cytomegalovirus status was diagnosed with high sensitivity and specificity.

This clone has just a few counts. What it binds is not known. Libraries were prepared by immunoSEQ multiplex PCR; TCRdb keeps only in-frame clonotypes and omits some of them. The sample lists about 140,000 clones, 70% to 90% seen once, with 8.5% to 9.5% in the top ten. This CDR3 has 12 residues. The germline V and J ends were trimmed by 1 base and 7 bases, with 8 bases remaining between them. CDR1 is MGHDK, CDR2 SYGVNS, per germline. The V and J genes are TRBV25-1 and TRBJ2-7; D not resolved. Sample: PBMCs. The TCR sequence derives from a man aged 18 to 35 in good health and CMV-seropositive. The CDR3 sequence: CASSELFGEQYF. The CDR3 region has the DNA TGTGCCAGCAGTGAATTATTCGGGGAGCAGTACTTC.